The present entry profiles one T cell receptor (beta chain) with its context. The germline gives CDR1 ENHRY, CDR2 SYGVKD. There are 15 residues in the CDR3. The V gene end was trimmed by 2 bases and the J gene end by 7 bases; junction bases not matched to a gene: 11. This specimen comes from a study of blood T cell repertoires in COVID-19. Methods used by the authors: By means of reference gene primer amplification, nucleated cell counts were estimated. TCRdb's table, derived via immunoSEQ multiplex PCR, lists solely in-frame clones and lacks some. V and J calls and clone size are given by that table; D and trimming were obtained from the DNA. This table holds 150,000 to 200,000 clones, 85% to 90% found once. The cohort comprised adults aged about 18 to 100 years residing in 24 US areas. Cohort allocation depended upon clinical history that participants reported. Among Cohort 3 donors, those recovered had two negative PCRs, clearance, or symptom resolution.

The chain has TRBV10-3 and TRBJ2-7; 7 nucleotides align to TRBD2. The origin of this receptor is a woman aged 50 to 65 who had recovered from COVID-19. Sequencing was carried out using PBMCs or T cells enriched from blood (not recorded which). CDR3 sequence (DNA): TGTGCCATCAGTGAGCGGGGGGTCCAACTAGGAGAGCAGTACTTC. Amino acids: CAISERGVQLGEQYF.